Sequencing of this T cell receptor (beta chain) was carried out in a study of T cell clonality in common variable immunodeficiency. A word on this clone: As yet, its antigen is unknown. The CDR3 end falls 3 residues outside the read, so it is completed with the germline J gene. At the DNA level, this CDR3 is encoded by other sequences in the same sample as well.

General study results and limits: Repertoire-complication correlations in CVID were limited by patient heterogeneity. Fewer deletions and N-nucleotide insertions were reportedly seen in common variable immunodeficiency TCR beta sequences.

Between the trimmed V and J ends, which lost 0 bases and 4 bases, there was a span of 8 bases. The CDR3 spans 13 residues. Germline-derived CDR1 and CDR2 are SGHRS and YFSETQ. Clones were read by immunoSEQ multiplex PCR, and TCRdb kept only the in-frame ones, dropping some. The sample yields roughly 17,000 clones, without any singletons. Source material: peripheral blood mononuclear cells. This chain links TRBV5-1 with TRBJ2-7; no reliable D call. The origin of this receptor is a human donor with common variable immunodeficiency. CDR3 DNA, as far as it was read: TGCGCCAGCAGCTTGGGTGCCGGGTACGAG. Its translation is CASSLGAGYE. In full, the CDR3 is CASSLGAGYEQYF.